This TCR beta chain was profiled in a study of blood T cell repertoires in COVID-19. Study as a whole: Samples representing acute and convalescent COVID-19 were sourced from the United States, Italy and Spain. The analysed material was cDNA or gDNA that came from T cells, B-cell-depleted T cells, or PBMCs.

A few counts support this clone. The length of the CDR3 is 16 residues. V lost 1 base and J lost 7; bases outside the gene matches: 6. Germline V gene sequence: CDR1 SGHAT, CDR2 FQNNGV. Per the original data handling: By means of reference gene primer amplification, nucleated cell counts were estimated. The protocol was immunoSEQ multiplex PCR, while the TCRdb copy is restricted to in-frame clones and leaves out a portion. V and J calls and clone size come straight from that table; D and trimming were deduced from the DNA. The table records tens of thousands of clones, approximately 88% of them present only once.

Sequenced input: peripheral blood. The clonotype originates from a man aged 45 to 65 with acute or convalescent COVID-19. This sequence joins TRBV11-2 and TRBJ1-6; TRBD1 agrees at 8 bases. The CDR3, as DNA: TGTGCCAGCAGCTTAGGGCGCGGACAGGGCAATTCACCCCTCCACTTT. It is translated as CASSLGRGQGNSPLHF.